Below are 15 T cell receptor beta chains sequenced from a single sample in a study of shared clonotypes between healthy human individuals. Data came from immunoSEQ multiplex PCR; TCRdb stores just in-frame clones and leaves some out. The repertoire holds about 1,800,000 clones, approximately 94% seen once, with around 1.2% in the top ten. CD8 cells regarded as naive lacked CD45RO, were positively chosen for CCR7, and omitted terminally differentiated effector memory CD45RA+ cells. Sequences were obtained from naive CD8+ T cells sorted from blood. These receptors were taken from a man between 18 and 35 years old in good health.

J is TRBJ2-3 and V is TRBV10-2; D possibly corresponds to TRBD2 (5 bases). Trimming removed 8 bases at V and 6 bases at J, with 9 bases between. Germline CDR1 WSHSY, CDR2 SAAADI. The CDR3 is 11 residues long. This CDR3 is CASSSGDTQYF. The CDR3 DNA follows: TGCGCCAGCTCTTCGGGGGATACGCAGTATTTT.

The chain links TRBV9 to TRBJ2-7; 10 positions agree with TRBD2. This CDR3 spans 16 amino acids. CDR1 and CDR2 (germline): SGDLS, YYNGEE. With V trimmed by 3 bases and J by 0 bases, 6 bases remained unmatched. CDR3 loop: CASSGGLAISSYEQYF. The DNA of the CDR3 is TGTGCCAGCAGCGGGGGACTAGCGATAAGCTCCTACGAGCAGTACTTC.

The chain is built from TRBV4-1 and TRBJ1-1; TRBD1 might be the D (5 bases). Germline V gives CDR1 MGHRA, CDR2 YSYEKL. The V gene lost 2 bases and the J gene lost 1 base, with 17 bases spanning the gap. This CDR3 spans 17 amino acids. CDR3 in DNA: TGCGCCAGCAGCCAACCAATCGGGGGGACCGGGAACACTGAAGCTTTCTTT. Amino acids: CASSQPIGGTGNTEAFF.

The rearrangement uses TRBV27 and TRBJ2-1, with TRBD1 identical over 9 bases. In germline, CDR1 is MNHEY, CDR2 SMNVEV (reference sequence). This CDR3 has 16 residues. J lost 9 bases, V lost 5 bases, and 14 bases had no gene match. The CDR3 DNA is TGTGCCAGCAGTCTTACGGGGGTACAGGGGGCTTCTGAGCAGTTCTTC. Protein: CASSLTGVQGASEQFF.

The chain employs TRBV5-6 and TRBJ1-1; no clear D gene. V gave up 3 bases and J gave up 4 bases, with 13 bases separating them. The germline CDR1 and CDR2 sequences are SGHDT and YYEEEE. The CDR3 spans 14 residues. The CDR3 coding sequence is TGTGCCAGCAGCTCCGAAACAGTGGGCACTGAAGCTTTCTTT. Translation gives CASSSETVGTEAFF.

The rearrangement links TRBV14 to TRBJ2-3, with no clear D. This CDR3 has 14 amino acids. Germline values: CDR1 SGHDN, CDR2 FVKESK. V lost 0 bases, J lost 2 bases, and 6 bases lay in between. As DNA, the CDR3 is TGTGCCAGCAGCCAAGAGGGGTTCACAGATACGCAGTATTTT. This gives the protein CASSQEGFTDTQYF.

The CDR3 DNA sequence: TGTGCCAGCAGCTTAGCCCCGGGCTCACTAGAAGAGACCCAGTACTTC. Its translation is CASSLAPGSLEETQYF. The V call is TRBV7-9, the J call TRBJ2-5; the D gene is possibly TRBD2 (5 bases). Trimming shortened V by 0 bases and J by 3 bases, and 14 bases separated the two germline ends. Germline V CDR1 and CDR2: SEHNR, FQNEAQ (reference sequence). This CDR3 spans 16 amino acids.

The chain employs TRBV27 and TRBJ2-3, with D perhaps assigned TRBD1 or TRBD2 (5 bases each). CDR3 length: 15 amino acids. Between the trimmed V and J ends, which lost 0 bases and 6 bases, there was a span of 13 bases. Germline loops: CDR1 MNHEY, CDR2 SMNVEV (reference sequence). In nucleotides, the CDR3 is TGTGCCAGCAGTTTATCGATCCGGGGCCGGGATACGCAGTATTTT. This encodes CASSLSIRGRDTQYF.

The CDR3 is CASSLGVIGGGPAYEQYF. The CDR3 DNA is TGTGCCAGCAGTTTAGGCGTTATCGGGGGAGGTCCCGCCTACGAGCAGTACTTC. The rearrangement links TRBV27 to TRBJ2-7, with D perhaps matching TRBD2 (6 bases). The CDR3 totals 18 residues. The germline V gene encodes CDR1 MNHEY and CDR2 SMNVEV (reference sequence). V was trimmed by 2 bases and J by 2 bases, leaving 22 bases between them.

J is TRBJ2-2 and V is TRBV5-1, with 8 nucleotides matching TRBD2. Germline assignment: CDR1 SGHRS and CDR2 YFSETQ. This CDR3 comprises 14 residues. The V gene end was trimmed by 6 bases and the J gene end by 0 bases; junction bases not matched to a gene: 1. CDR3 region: CASKLAANTGELFF. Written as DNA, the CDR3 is TGCGCCAGCAAACTAGCGGCGAACACCGGGGAGCTGTTTTTT.

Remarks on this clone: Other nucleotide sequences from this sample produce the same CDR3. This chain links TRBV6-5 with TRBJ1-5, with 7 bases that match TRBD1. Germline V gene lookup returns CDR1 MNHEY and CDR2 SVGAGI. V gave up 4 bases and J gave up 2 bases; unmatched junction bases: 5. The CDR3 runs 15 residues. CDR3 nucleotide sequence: TGTGCCAGCAGTTCGACAGGGTTCGGCAATCAGCCCCAGCATTTT. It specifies CASSSTGFGNQPQHF.

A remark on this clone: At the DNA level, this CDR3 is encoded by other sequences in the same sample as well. The CDR3 nucleotides are TGTGCCAGCAGTTTGAGCGGGAACCACGAGCAGTACTTC. This sequence encodes CASSLSGNHEQYF. The chain links TRBV27 to TRBJ2-7; 7 bases are shared with TRBD2. After removal of 3 bases from V and 5 bases from J, the junction contained 4 bases not matched to a gene. Germline V gives CDR1 MNHEY, CDR2 SMNVEV (reference sequence). There are 13 residues in the CDR3.

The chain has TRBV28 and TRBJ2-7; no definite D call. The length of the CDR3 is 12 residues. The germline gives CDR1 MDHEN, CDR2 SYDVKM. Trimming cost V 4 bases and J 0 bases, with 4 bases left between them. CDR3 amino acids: CASSYISYEQYF. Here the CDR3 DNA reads TGTGCCAGCAGTTACATCTCCTACGAGCAGTACTTC.

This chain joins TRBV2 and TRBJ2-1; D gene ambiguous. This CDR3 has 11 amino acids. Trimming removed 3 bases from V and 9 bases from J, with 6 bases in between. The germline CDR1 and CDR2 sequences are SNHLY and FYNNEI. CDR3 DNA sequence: TGTGCCAGCAGTGAGCGGCGTGAGCAGTTCTTC. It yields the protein CASSERREQFF.

The CDR3 sequence: CASSDYRDRDEQYF. CDR3 sequence (DNA): TGTGCCAGCAGTGATTACCGAGACAGGGACGAGCAGTACTTC. The chain is built from TRBV6-1 and TRBJ2-7; 7 nucleotides line up with TRBD1. Unmatched junction bases numbered 7, after V lost 3 bases and J lost 5 bases. The CDR3 sequence is 14 residues long. Looked up from germline, CDR1 is MNHNS and CDR2 is SASEGT.